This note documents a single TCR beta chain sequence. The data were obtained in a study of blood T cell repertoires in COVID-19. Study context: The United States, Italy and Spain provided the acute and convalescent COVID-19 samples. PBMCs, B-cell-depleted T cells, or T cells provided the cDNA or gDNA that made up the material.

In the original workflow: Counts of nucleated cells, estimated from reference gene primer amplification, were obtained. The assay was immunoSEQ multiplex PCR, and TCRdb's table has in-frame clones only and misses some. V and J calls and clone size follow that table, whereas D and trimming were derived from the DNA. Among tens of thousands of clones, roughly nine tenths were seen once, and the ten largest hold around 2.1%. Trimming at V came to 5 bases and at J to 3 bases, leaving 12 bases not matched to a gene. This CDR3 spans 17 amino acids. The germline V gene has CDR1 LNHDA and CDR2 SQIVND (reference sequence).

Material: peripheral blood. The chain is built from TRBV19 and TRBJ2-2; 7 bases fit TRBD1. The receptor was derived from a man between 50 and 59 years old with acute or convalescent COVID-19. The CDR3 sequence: CASSPIRQGYYTGELFF. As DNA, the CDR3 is TGTGCCAGTAGTCCCATCCGACAGGGATATTACACCGGGGAGCTGTTTTTT. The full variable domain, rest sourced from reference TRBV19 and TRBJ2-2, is DGGITQSPKYLFRKEGQNVTLSCEQNLNHDAMYWYRQDPGQGLRLIYYSQIVNDFQKGDIAEGYSVSREKKESFPLTVTSAQKNPTAFYLCASSPIRQGYYTGELFFGEGSRLTVL.